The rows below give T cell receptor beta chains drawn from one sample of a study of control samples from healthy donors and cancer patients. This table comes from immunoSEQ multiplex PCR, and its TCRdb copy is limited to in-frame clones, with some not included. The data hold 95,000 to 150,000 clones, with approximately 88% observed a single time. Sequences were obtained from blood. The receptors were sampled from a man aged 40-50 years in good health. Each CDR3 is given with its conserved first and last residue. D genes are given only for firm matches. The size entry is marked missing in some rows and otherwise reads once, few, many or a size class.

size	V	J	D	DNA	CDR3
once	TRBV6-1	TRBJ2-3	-	TGTGCCAGCAGTGACGCGGCAGATACGCAGTATTTT	CASSDAADTQYF
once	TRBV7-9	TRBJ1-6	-	TGTGCCAGCAGCTTGGGCCGGGAGAATTCACCCCTCCACTTT	CASSLGRENSPLHF
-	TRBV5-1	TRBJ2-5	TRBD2	TGCGCCAGCAGCGTCGCTAGCGGGGGGCAAGAGACCCAGTACTTC	CASSVASGGQETQYF
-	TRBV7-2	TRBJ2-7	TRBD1	TGTGCCAGCAGCACTACAGGGGGTGGCTCCTACGAGCAGTACTTC	CASSTTGGGSYEQYF
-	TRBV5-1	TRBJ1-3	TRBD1	TGCGCCAGCAGCAAGACAGGGTTCACTGGAAACACCATATATTTT	CASSKTGFTGNTIYF
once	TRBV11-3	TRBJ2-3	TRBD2	TGTGCCAGCAGCTCAGGGGGTACTAGCGGGGGCACAGATACGCAGTATTTT	CASSSGGTSGGTDTQYF
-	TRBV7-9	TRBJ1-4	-	TGTGCCAGCAGCCCCGTAACTGCAACTAATGAAAAACTGTTTTTT	CASSPVTATNEKLFF
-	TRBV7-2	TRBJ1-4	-	TGTGCCAGCAGCTGGTCCGGGGTCATAGAAGGTGAAAAACTGTTTTTT	CASSWSGVIEGEKLFF
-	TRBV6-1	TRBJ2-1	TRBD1	TGTGCCAGCAGTGATCCGGACAGGGGCCTCTACAATGAGCAGTTCTTC	CASSDPDRGLYNEQFF
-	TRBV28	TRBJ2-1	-	TGTGCCAGCGTTAAATCGACAGTCTACAATGAGCAGTTCTTC	CASVKSTVYNEQFF
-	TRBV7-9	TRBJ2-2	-	TGTGCCAGCAGCTTACTCGGCTCCGCGGGCGGGGAGCTGTTTTTT	CASSLLGSAGGELFF
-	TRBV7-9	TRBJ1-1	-	TGTGCCAGCAGCTTAGCGTTGGCAGCTGAAGCTTTCTTT	CASSLALAAEAFF
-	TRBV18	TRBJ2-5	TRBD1	TGTGCCAAGATACAGGGGGCGGAGACCCAGTACTTC	CAKIQGAETQYF
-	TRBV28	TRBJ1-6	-	TGTGCCAGCAGCCTATCGAATTCACCCCTCCACTTT	CASSLSNSPLHF
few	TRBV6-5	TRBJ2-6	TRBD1	TGTGCCAGCCTCAGGGGGCCTGGGGCCAACGTCCTGACTTTC	CASLRGPGANVLTF
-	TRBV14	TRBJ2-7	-	TGTGCCAGCAGCCTAGGGGGGAGCACCTCCTACGAGCAGTACTTC	CASSLGGSTSYEQYF
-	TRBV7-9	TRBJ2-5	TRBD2	TGTGCCAGCAGGATAGCGCTAGCGGGGGTCGAAAAAGAGACCCAGTACTTC	CASRIALAGVEKETQYF
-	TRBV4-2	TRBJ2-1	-	TGTGCCAGCAGCCAAGAAAGGGACAATGAGCAGTTCTTC	CASSQERDNEQFF
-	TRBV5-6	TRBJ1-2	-	TGTGCCAGCAGCCCGGATGGGACTTATGGCTACACCTTC	CASSPDGTYGYTF
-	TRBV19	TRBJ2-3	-	TGTGCCATCGGGGGCGTAGGCACAGATACGCAGTATTTT	CAIGGVGTDTQYF
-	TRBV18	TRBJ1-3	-	TGTGCCAGCTCACTCAGGGGAGACTCTGGAAACACCATATATTTT	CASSLRGDSGNTIYF
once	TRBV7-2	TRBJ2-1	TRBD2	TGTGCCAGCAGCTTAGAGGCGGGGGGAAACAATGAGCAGTTCTTC	CASSLEAGGNNEQFF
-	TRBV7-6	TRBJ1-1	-	TGTGCCAGCAGCTTAGCGGGGGTGGGTAACACTGAAGCTTTCTTT	CASSLAGVGNTEAFF
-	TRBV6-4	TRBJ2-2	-	TGTGCCAGCAGTGAATTCGGGGTATCGAACACCGGGGAGCTGTTTTTT	CASSEFGVSNTGELFF
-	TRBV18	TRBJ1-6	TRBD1	TGTGCCAGCTCACAACCTGGGGGACAGTCTAATTCACCCCTCCACTTT	CASSQPGGQSNSPLHF
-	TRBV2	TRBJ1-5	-	TGTGCCAGCACGGGGGGCAGCGGCAATCAGCCCCAGCATTTT	CASTGGSGNQPQHF
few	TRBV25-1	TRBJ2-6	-	TGTGCCAGCAGTGAATTTCTGGGGGCCAACGTCCTGACTTTC	CASSEFLGANVLTF
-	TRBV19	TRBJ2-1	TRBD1	TGTGCCAGTGGTTCGAGGGGGCCTTACAATGAGCAGTTCTTC	CASGSRGPYNEQFF
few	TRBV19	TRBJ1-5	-	TGTGCCAGTAGTATAGGTCCGGCCGCAGGTCAGCCCCAGCATTTT	CASSIGPAAGQPQHF
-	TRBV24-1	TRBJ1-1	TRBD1	TGTGCCACCAGGGGGGGACAGGCTAACACTGAAGCTTTCTTT	CATRGGQANTEAFF
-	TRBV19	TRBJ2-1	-	TGTGCCTCAGCAGGGGGGGCTAGCTCCTACAATGAGCAGTTCTTC	CASAGGASSYNEQFF
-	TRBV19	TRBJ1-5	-	TGTGCCAGTAGACCCGGGACCTTGAGCAATCAGCCCCAGCATTTT	CASRPGTLSNQPQHF
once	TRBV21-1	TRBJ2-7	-	TGTGCCAGCAGCAAACGGGCGGCCTACGAGCAGTACTTC	CASSKRAAYEQYF
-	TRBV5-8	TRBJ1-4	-	TGTGCCAGCAGCTTTGGACTAGGGGCGGAAAAACTGTTTTTT	CASSFGLGAEKLFF
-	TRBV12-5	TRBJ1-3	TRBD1	TGTGCTAGTGGTGCCGACCCGGGACAGGCGAACTCTGGAAACACCATATATTTT	CASGADPGQANSGNTIYF
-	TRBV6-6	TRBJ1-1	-	TGTGCCAGCCGGGATACTGAAGCTTTCTTT	CASRDTEAFF
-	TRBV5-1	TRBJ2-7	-	TGCGCCAGCAGCTTCGTTGTTGGAGGGGGCGGCGAGCAGTACTTC	CASSFVVGGGGEQYF
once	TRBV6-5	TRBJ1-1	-	TGTGCCAGCAGTAAGGTTGAAGCTTTCTTT	CASSKVEAFF
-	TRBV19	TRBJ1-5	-	TGTGCCAGCAACAGGGTCGGCCAGCCCCAGCATTTT	CASNRVGQPQHF